This T cell receptor beta chain was captured in a study of Graves' ophthalmopathy and Graves' hyperthyroidism. The PBMC fraction was derived from about 9.2 ml of fresh peripheral blood. The CDR3 runs 15 residues. From germline, CDR1 is WNHNN and CDR2 SYGVQD (reference sequence). V gave up 0 bases and J gave up 8 bases; unmatched junction bases: 6. Using RNA transcripts, the TCR beta CDR3 regions were amplified. A first-round RT-PCR used HTBI primers, followed by a second-round multiplex PCR. One entry per CDR3 protein results from TCRdb running MiXCR on the multiplex PCR reads. The sample lists 57,000 or so distinct CDR3 sequences; more than 40% were seen once.

V usage is TRBV10-1 and J usage is TRBJ2-1, with 8 bases lining up with TRBD2. The sequence was obtained from an adult woman with Graves' ophthalmopathy. The sequenced material came from peripheral blood. The CDR3 here is CASSESKRGGHEQFF. DNA for the CDR3: TGCGCCAGCAGTGAGTCAAAACGGGGGGGCCATGAGCAGTTCTTC.